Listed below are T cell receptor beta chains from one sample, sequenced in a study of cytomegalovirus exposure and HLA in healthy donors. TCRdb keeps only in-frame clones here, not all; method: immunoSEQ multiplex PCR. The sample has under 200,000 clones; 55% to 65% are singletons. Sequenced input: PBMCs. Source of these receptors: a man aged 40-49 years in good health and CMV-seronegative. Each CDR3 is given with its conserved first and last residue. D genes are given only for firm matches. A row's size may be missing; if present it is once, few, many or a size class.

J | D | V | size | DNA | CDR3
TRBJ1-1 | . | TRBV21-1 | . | TGTGCCAGCAGTGCAGGGGAAAGGGGGCGGGAGAACACTGAAGCTTTCTTT | CASSAGERGRENTEAFF
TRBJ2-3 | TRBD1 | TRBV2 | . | TGTGCCAGCAGTGTTGGGACAGGACAGACAGATACGCAGTATTTT | CASSVGTGQTDTQYF
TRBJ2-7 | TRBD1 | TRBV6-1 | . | TGTGCCAGCAGTGGGGACAGCTTCTCCTACGAGCAGTACTTC | CASSGDSFSYEQYF
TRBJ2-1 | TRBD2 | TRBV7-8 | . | TGTGCCAGCAGCCCCCCACTGAGGACTAGCGGGGGGGGATACAATGAGCAGTTCTTC | CASSPPLRTSGGGYNEQFF
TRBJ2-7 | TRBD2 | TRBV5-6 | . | TGTGCCAGCAGCCCGTGGGAGCGGGAATACTACGAGCAGTACTTC | CASSPWEREYYEQYF
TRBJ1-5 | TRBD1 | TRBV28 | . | TGTGCCAGCAGCAGACAGGGGACGAGCAATCAGCCCCAGCATTTT | CASSRQGTSNQPQHF
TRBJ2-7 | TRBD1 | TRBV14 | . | TGTGCCAGCAGCCAGACCAATAAAGACAGGGCATACGAGCAGTACTTC | CASSQTNKDRAYEQYF
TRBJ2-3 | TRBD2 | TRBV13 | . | TGTACCAGCAGCCCACGACTAGCGGGGATCACAGATACGCAGTATTTT | CTSSPRLAGITDTQYF
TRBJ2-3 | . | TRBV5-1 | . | TGCGCCAGCAGCGTTGGTTTTCGGGGGGCGAAAGGCACAGATACGCAGTATTTT | CASSVGFRGAKGTDTQYF
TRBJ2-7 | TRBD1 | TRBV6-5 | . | TGTGCCAGCAGAAGACAGGGGGAGACCTACGAGCAGTACTTC | CASRRQGETYEQYF
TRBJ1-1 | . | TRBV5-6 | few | TGTGCCAGCAGCCCCAGGGCCATGAACACTGAAGCTTTCTTT | CASSPRAMNTEAFF
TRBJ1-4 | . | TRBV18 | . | TGTGCCAGCTCCGAATTCCCCGCCGGGGGTAATGAAAAACTGTTTTTT | CASSEFPAGGNEKLFF
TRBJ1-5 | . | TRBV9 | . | TGTGCCAGCAGCGTAGGACAGACCAATCAGCCCCAGCATTTT | CASSVGQTNQPQHF
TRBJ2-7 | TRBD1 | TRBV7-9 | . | TGTGCCAGCAGTTCCGGGACAGGGGACTACGAGCAGTACTTC | CASSSGTGDYEQYF
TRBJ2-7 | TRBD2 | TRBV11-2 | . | TGTGCCAGCAGCCCCGCTGGACTAGCGGGAAGTTACGAGCAGTACTTC | CASSPAGLAGSYEQYF
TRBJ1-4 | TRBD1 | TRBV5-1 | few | TGCGCCAGCAGCTGGACGACAGGGTTTGAAAAACTGTTTTTT | CASSWTTGFEKLFF
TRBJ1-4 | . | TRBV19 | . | TGTGCCAGTAGTCCACGACAGCTGCCTAATGAAAAACTGTTTTTT | CASSPRQLPNEKLFF
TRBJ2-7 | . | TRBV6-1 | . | TGTGCCAGCTTCAGACAGTTCTCCTACGAGCAGTACTTC | CASFRQFSYEQYF
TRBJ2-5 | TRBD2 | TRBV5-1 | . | TGCGCCAGCAGCTATCTAGCGGGTTCCCAAGAGACCCAGTACTTC | CASSYLAGSQETQYF
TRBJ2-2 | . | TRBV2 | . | TGTGCCAGCAGGGAAAAGCAAATAAGGGGATCCGGGGAGCTGTTTTTT | CASREKQIRGSGELFF
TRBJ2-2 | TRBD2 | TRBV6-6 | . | TGTGCCAGCAGTCCCAAGGGACTAGCGGGGGCCGGGGAGCTGTTTTTT | CASSPKGLAGAGELFF
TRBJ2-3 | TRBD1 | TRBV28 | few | TGTGCCAGCAGTAACCGGGACAGGGGAATGGATGGGGATACGCAGTATTTT | CASSNRDRGMDGDTQYF
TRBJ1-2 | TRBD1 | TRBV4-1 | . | TGCGCCAGCAGCCAACCCCGGGACAGGGGGCGCGGCTACACCTTC | CASSQPRDRGRGYTF
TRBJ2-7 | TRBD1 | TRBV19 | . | TGTGCCAGTAGTCCTCAGGGGGCGTCCTACGAGCAGTACTTC | CASSPQGASYEQYF